This T cell receptor (beta chain) originates from a study of CD8 T cells in Susac syndrome. Overall study findings and caveats: The authors acknowledged that the study's TCR sequencing and HLA analysis involved relatively few individuals.

It was with random hexamers that about 0.45 to 1 ug RNA was reverse transcribed. Via MiXCR, TCRdb re-called the immunoSEQ multiplex PCR reads, giving one row per CDR3 protein. The data contain approximately 140,000 distinct CDR3 sequences, 75% to 90% of them singletons. Concerning this clonotype: The target antigen is unknown.

Sequencing of TCR beta, carried out with a high-throughput approach, was applied to CD8+ and CD4+ T cells from the blood. The multiple sclerosis controls were treatment-naive patients with relapsing-remitting disease that was stable or active. V shed 1 base and J shed 7 bases, with 8 bases lying between them. Germline CDR1 reads SEHNR; CDR2 reads FQNEAQ (reference sequence). The length of the CDR3 is 13 residues. The chain joins TRBV7-9 to TRBJ2-1; D unresolved. This sequence was found in a human donor with multiple sclerosis. Sequencing was performed on CD8+ T cells from PBMCs. This chain's CDR3 is CASSLGTPNEQFF. CDR3 in DNA: TGTGCCAGCAGCTTAGGTACTCCGAATGAGCAGTTCTTC.